This T cell receptor (beta chain) was profiled in a study of early T cells in non-severe SARS-CoV-2 infection. Study summary: With bulk RNA from unsorted whole blood as input, sequencing yielded unpaired chains. Study findings and constraints: VDJdb matching favored anti-spike CD8 responses, missing private and CD4 specificities.

Unique molecular identifiers tagged individual cDNA molecules. TCRdb re-analysed the 5' RACE reads in MiXCR, keeping a single row per CDR3 protein. The data show more than 75,000 distinct CDR3 sequences, with around 14% seen just once and roughly 5.5% held by the top ten. This clonotype was observed a few times. Its antigen is unknown. Germline CDR1 SQVTM, CDR2 ANQGSEA. V was trimmed by 7 bases and J by 0 bases, leaving 12 bases between them. CDR3 length: 14 amino acids. This TCR derives from an adult who was a healthcare worker with PCR-confirmed SARS-CoV-2 infection or an uninfected control (not recorded which). Sequencing was done on a sample of whole blood. V is TRBV29-1 and J is TRBJ2-2; tentatively, D is TRBD1 (5 bases). The CDR3: CSAKTVANTGELFF. The CDR3 nucleotides are TGCAGCGCCAAGACAGTCGCGAACACCGGGGAGCTGTTTTTT.